This TCR beta chain was profiled in a study of T-cell reconstitution after alpha-beta-depleted transplantation in children. A library of TCRbeta sequences, prepared with unique molecular identifiers, was generated. TCRdb ran MiXCR on the PCR reads and lists one entry per CDR3 protein. This sample has under 850,000 distinct CDR3 sequences, with about an eighth found just once. The CDR3 is made up of 14 amino acids. V lost 0 bases, J lost 4 bases, and 12 bases lay in between. Germline CDR1 and CDR2: DFQATT and SNEGSKA (reference sequence). Broader study findings: T-cell counts and diversity at one year following transplant were attributed mainly to newly produced T cells. Several hundred graft clones that had expanded were reportedly the source of alpha-beta T cells about two months after transplant.

On this clonotype itself: Antigen: not known.

The J gene is TRBJ1-2, the V gene TRBV20-1; D call uncertain. The sequence derives from a girl aged 2-10 years with congenital amegakaryocytic thrombocytopenia, due to receive a stem cell transplant. Sequencing was performed on PBMCs, taken before TCRalphabeta/CD19-depleted stem cell transplant. The CDR3 coding sequence is TGCAGTGCTAGAGATACTAACCCCTTCTATGGCTACACCTTC. Protein: CSARDTNPFYGYTF.